These 31 T cell receptor beta chains share one sample of origin, sequenced in a study of T cell responses to AZD1222 COVID-19 vaccine. Using immunoSEQ multiplex PCR, the repertoire was profiled, and TCRdb retains in-frame clones only, with some absent. The sample gives 100,000 to 150,000 clones, roughly 89% of which show up once; about 27% is in the top ten. The source was peripheral blood, collected on day 0 of AZD1222 vaccination. These TCRs come from an adult in good health.

The chain employs TRBV5-1 and TRBJ1-6; 7 positions agree with TRBD1. Germline V CDR1 and CDR2: SGHRS, YFSETQ. CDR3 size: 14 residues. J lost 7 bases, V lost 0 bases, and 1 base had no gene match. DNA for the CDR3: TGCGCCAGCAGCTTGGGACAGGGAAATTCACCCCTCCACTTT. Translation gives CASSLGQGNSPLHF.

The chain recombines TRBV10-3 with TRBJ2-3; the match to TRBD2 covers 10 bases. The junction had 2 bases not matched to a gene; V was cut back by 5 bases and J by 0 bases. Germline CDR1 ENHRY, CDR2 SYGVKD. This CDR3 spans 15 amino acids. This CDR3 reads CAISLAGDSTDTQYF. The DNA of the CDR3 is TGTGCCATCAGTCTAGCGGGGGACAGCACAGATACGCAGTATTTT.

This clone was seen just once. V usage is TRBV19 and J usage is TRBJ2-1, with 7 positions matching TRBD2. Germline trimming cut 1 base from V and 4 bases from J; bases unmatched to any gene: 4. The CDR3 is 15 amino acids. Germline CDR1 is LNHDA and CDR2 is SQIVND (reference sequence). In DNA, the CDR3 is TGTGCCAGTAGTATAGCCCCTAGCGGTTACAATGAGCAGTTCTTC. The encoded protein is CASSIAPSGYNEQFF.

The chain carries TRBV18 and TRBJ1-1, with D maybe TRBD1 (5 bases). The germline CDR1 and CDR2 sequences are KGHSH and LQKENI. This CDR3 has 15 amino acids. V was trimmed by 0 bases and J by 1 base, leaving 9 bases between them. CDR3 protein: CASSPPGRGNTEAFF. The CDR3 nucleotides read TGTGCCAGCTCACCACCCGGGAGGGGGAACACTGAAGCTTTCTTT.

This clone was seen only once. The chain combines TRBV2 with TRBJ2-3, with TRBD2 matching over 12 bases. The CDR3 runs to 17 residues. Germline values: CDR1 SNHLY, CDR2 FYNNEI. Trimming took 1 base from V and 1 from J; bases not matched to a gene: 3. CDR3 protein: CASSEEGLAGRTDTQYF. The CDR3 region has the DNA TGTGCCAGCAGTGAAGAAGGACTAGCGGGGCGCACAGATACGCAGTATTTT.

This chain links TRBV4-3 with TRBJ2-1; the match to TRBD2 covers 12 bases. CDR1 LGHNA and CDR2 YSLEER come from the germline V gene. The length of the CDR3 is 16 residues. After removal of 6 bases from V and 2 bases from J, the junction contained 5 bases not matched to a gene. CDR3 residues: CASRKRTSGTYNEQFF. CDR3 bases: TGCGCCAGCAGGAAAAGGACTAGCGGGACCTACAATGAGCAGTTCTTC.

The genes are TRBV12-3 or TRBV12-4 and TRBJ2-5; perhaps TRBD1 as D (6 bases). V was trimmed by 6 bases and J by 5 bases, leaving 13 bases between them. The CDR3 sequence is 13 residues long. CDR3 sequence reads: CASSPIGQETQYF. The CDR3 DNA sequence: TGTGCCAGCAGCCCAATCGGACAGGAGACCCAGTACTTC.

J is TRBJ1-3 and V is TRBV7-2; the D is unclear. Per germline, CDR1 SGHTA and CDR2 FQGNSA. The CDR3 extends over 14 amino acids. Trimming removed 2 bases from V and 0 bases from J, with 5 bases in between. The DNA of the CDR3 is TGTGCCAGCAGCTTATCGCTCTCTGGAAACACCATATATTTT. This encodes CASSLSLSGNTIYF.

This clone was seen only once. The chain carries TRBV28 and TRBJ1-5; 7 nucleotides line up with TRBD1. The CDR3 is 17 residues long. In germline, CDR1 is MDHEN, CDR2 SYDVKM. The trim removed 5 bases at V and 2 bases at J, leaving 12 bases unmatched. The chain's CDR3 is CASSASGTAMGNQPQHF. The DNA for the CDR3 is TGTGCCAGCAGTGCCTCCGGGACAGCCATGGGCAATCAGCCCCAGCATTTT.

The V call is TRBV11-2, the J call TRBJ1-6; the D gene is possibly TRBD1 (5 bases). The CDR3 length is 16 residues. V lost 3 bases and J 9 bases, leaving 18 bases between the germline ends. CDR1 is SGHAT, CDR2 FQNNGV, per germline. The chain's CDR3 is CASSLGRLLSSSPLHF. CDR3 in DNA: TGTGCCAGCAGCTTGGGGCGGTTGCTAAGTAGTTCACCCCTCCACTTT.

The rearrangement uses TRBV28 and TRBJ2-1; 10 bases line up with TRBD1. Trimming took 6 bases from V and 8 from J; bases not matched to a gene: 10. The CDR3 spans 15 residues. Germline V gene lookup returns CDR1 MDHEN and CDR2 SYDVKM. The CDR3 DNA follows: TGTGCCAGCAGCAGTAGACAGGGGGCTGGGGATGAGCAGTTCTTC. This translates into CASSSRQGAGDEQFF.

The rearrangement uses TRBV29-1 and TRBJ2-7; D remains ambiguous. CDR3 size: 15 residues. Per the germline V gene, CDR1 is SQVTM and CDR2 is ANQGSEA. Trimming shortened V by 5 bases and J by 4 bases, and 21 bases separated the two germline ends. CDR3 region: CSVPVEDGVGYEQYF. DNA for the CDR3: TGCAGCGTTCCGGTCGAGGACGGAGTCGGTTACGAGCAGTACTTC.

The chain combines TRBV7-9 with TRBJ2-1; the D is unclear. Germline CDR1 SEHNR, CDR2 FQNEAQ (reference sequence). V lost 5 bases and J lost 0, with 8 bases in between. The CDR3 totals 14 residues. CDR3 protein: CASSPMSSYNEQFF. The CDR3 bases are TGTGCCAGCAGCCCTATGAGCTCCTACAATGAGCAGTTCTTC.

The chain joins TRBV19 to TRBJ2-1; 15 nucleotides align to TRBD2. Germline V gene sequence: CDR1 LNHDA, CDR2 SQIVND (reference sequence). The CDR3 loop spans 15 amino acids. Germline trimming cut 7 bases from V and 6 bases from J; bases unmatched to any gene: 4. The CDR3 DNA follows: TGTGCCAGTACCAAGGGACTAGCGGGAGGCAATGAGCAGTTCTTC. Translating gives CASTKGLAGGNEQFF.

V gene TRBV6-2 or TRBV6-3 combines with J gene TRBJ2-7; TRBD2 aligns across 10 bases. J lost 6 bases, V lost 6 bases, and 14 bases had no gene match. Germline values: CDR1 MNHEY, CDR2 SVGEGT. This CDR3 has 16 residues. The CDR3 spells CASSSWGSGRESEQYF. The CDR3 DNA is TGTGCCAGCAGCTCCTGGGGGAGCGGGAGGGAAAGCGAGCAGTACTTC.

V usage is TRBV9 and J usage is TRBJ2-1; TRBD2 matches at 11 bases. The CDR3 is 16 amino acids. The germline V gene encodes CDR1 SGDLS and CDR2 YYNGEE. With V trimmed by 0 bases and J by 7 bases, 6 bases remained unmatched. The CDR3 region is CASSVAASGRWNEQFF. CDR3 DNA sequence: TGTGCCAGCAGCGTAGCGGCTAGCGGGAGGTGGAATGAGCAGTTCTTC.

This clone was recorded only once. The V and J genes are TRBV4-3 and TRBJ2-2; D is undetermined. Trimming stripped 1 base from V and 8 bases from J, with 17 bases between. CDR1 is LGHNA and CDR2 is YSLEER in the germline V gene. The CDR3 sequence is 16 residues long. The DNA of the CDR3 is TGCGCCAGCAGCCAAGCTAGTAGAAGGGTTTTGGGGGAGCTGTTTTTT. Translation gives CASSQASRRVLGELFF.

The gene calls are TRBV18 and TRBJ1-1, with TRBD1 matching 9 bases. In germline, CDR1 is KGHSH, CDR2 LQKENI. V gave up 4 bases and J gave up 7 bases; unmatched junction bases: 4. The CDR3 spans 13 residues. The chain's CDR3 is CASSLRDRDEAFF. CDR3 coding DNA: TGTGCCAGCTCACTCCGGGACAGGGATGAAGCTTTCTTT. The full variable domain, with the rest looked up from reference TRBV18 and TRBJ1-1, is NAGVMQNPRHLVRRRGQEARLRCSPMKGHSHVYWYRQLPEEGLKFMVYLQKENIIDESGMPKERFSAEFPKEGPSILRIQQVVRGDSAAYFCASSLRDRDEAFFGQGTRLTVV.

The V gene is TRBV5-6, the J gene TRBJ1-3; D possibly corresponds to TRBD1 (5 bases). This CDR3 spans 15 amino acids. The V gene lost 4 bases and the J gene lost 4 bases, with 15 bases spanning the gap. Germline lookup yields CDR1 SGHDT and CDR2 YYEEEE. The DNA of the CDR3 is TGTGCCAGCAGCCCTCCAGGGATAGGCGGAAACACCATATATTTT. Protein sequence: CASSPPGIGGNTIYF.

The chain uses TRBV19 and TRBJ1-5, with D hard to call. Germline-derived CDR1 and CDR2 are LNHDA and SQIVND (reference sequence). The V gene lost 4 bases and the J gene lost 0 bases, with 7 bases spanning the gap. This CDR3 comprises 14 residues. CDR3 in DNA: TGTGCCAGTAGTACCAGGAATAGCAATCAGCCCCAGCATTTT. It yields the protein CASSTRNSNQPQHF.

The rearrangement uses TRBV3-1 (or the pseudogene TRBV3-2) and TRBJ2-1, with TRBD2 as a possible D gene (6 bases). Per germline, CDR1 LGHDT and CDR2 YNNKEL (reference sequence). V dropped 4 bases and J dropped 7 bases, with 17 bases sitting between them. The CDR3 length is 15 residues. The CDR3 nucleotides are TGTGCCAGCAGCCGTTCTGCCGGGGGTGTGAATGAGCAGTTCTTC. This codes for CASSRSAGGVNEQFF.

The chain combines TRBV4-2 with TRBJ2-1; 9 nucleotides line up with TRBD2. V shed 2 bases, J shed 0 bases, and the junction held 2 bases outside the gene matches. This CDR3 contains 16 residues. Germline CDR1 and CDR2: LGHNA and YNFKEQ. In nucleotides, the CDR3 is TGTGCCAGCAGCCAACCGGGACTAGCCTCCTACAATGAGCAGTTCTTC. Amino acids: CASSQPGLASYNEQFF.

The V and J genes are TRBV6-2 or TRBV6-3 and TRBJ2-1, with 11 nucleotides matching TRBD2. The germline CDR1 and CDR2 sequences are MNHEY and SVGEGT. The CDR3 runs 17 residues. The trim removed 1 base at V and 7 bases at J, leaving 9 bases unmatched. This chain's CDR3 is CASSYLAGGPVGNEQFF. The CDR3 DNA reads TGTGCCAGCAGTTACTTAGCGGGAGGGCCCGTGGGTAATGAGCAGTTCTTC.

V gene TRBV4-1 combines with J gene TRBJ1-2; 9 bases fit TRBD1. This CDR3 is built from 17 residues. The V and J ends lost 3 bases and 6 bases, in that order; junction bases with no gene match: 14. Germline V gene lookup returns CDR1 MGHRA and CDR2 YSYEKL. CDR3 sequence (DNA): TGCGCCAGCAGCCACACCGGGACAGGGATGTCCACGGATGGCTACACCTTC. Protein: CASSHTGTGMSTDGYTF.

J is TRBJ2-7 and V is TRBV4-3, with 7 bases aligning to TRBD2. The length of the CDR3 is 15 residues. CDR1 LGHNA and CDR2 YSLEER come from the germline V gene. After removal of 1 base from V and 1 base from J, the junction contained 4 bases not matched to a gene. CDR3 DNA sequence: TGCGCCAGCAGCCAAGGACTAGCAGGATCCTACGAGCAGTACTTC. It codes for CASSQGLAGSYEQYF.

This chain joins TRBV6-5 and TRBJ2-2; TRBD1 aligns across 9 bases. Germline V gene lookup returns CDR1 MNHEY and CDR2 SVGAGI. V trimming: 4 bases; J trimming: 6 bases; junction bases outside the gene matches: 6. This CDR3 contains 15 residues. Written as DNA, the CDR3 is TGTGCCAGCAGTTGGGGGGGACAGGGTCCCGGGGAGCTGTTTTTT. Translating gives CASSWGGQGPGELFF.

The gene calls are TRBV24-1 and TRBJ1-3; 8 bases are a match to TRBD1. Germline V CDR1 and CDR2: KGHDR, SFDVKD. This CDR3 is built from 13 residues. Trimming at V came to 12 bases and at J to 2 bases, leaving 5 bases not matched to a gene. Here the CDR3 reads CAAEDRAGNTIYF. The CDR3 DNA follows: TGTGCCGCCGAGGACAGGGCTGGAAACACCATATATTTT.

The chain is built from TRBV10-3 and TRBJ1-1, with D tentatively TRBD1 (6 bases). This CDR3 spans 14 amino acids. Trimming pared 6 bases from V and 1 base from J, leaving 12 bases between. CDR1 is ENHRY, CDR2 SYGVKD, per germline. The CDR3 nucleotides read TGTGCCATCAGGGGGCGGACAGAGAACACTGAAGCTTTCTTT. Encoded protein: CAIRGRTENTEAFF.

This sequence joins TRBV7-9 and TRBJ2-2, with a weak D call TRBD2 (5 bases). The V gene lost 2 bases and the J gene lost 5 bases, with 6 bases spanning the gap. The germline V gene has CDR1 SEHNR and CDR2 FQNEAQ (reference sequence). CDR3 length: 13 amino acids. The CDR3 is CASSLRETGELFF. The CDR3 coding sequence is TGTGCCAGCAGCTTACGGGAAACCGGGGAGCTGTTTTTT.

The table lists this clone with a count of one. This chain uses TRBV19 with TRBJ1-2, with TRBD1 identical over 8 bases. V was clipped by 6 bases and J by 5 bases; unmatched bases: 8. Germline CDR1 and CDR2: LNHDA and SQIVND (reference sequence). This CDR3 contains 14 residues. Written as DNA, the CDR3 is TGTGCCAGTAGACGGGAGACAGGGGATTATGGCTACACCTTC. This encodes CASRRETGDYGYTF.

V gene TRBV18 combines with J gene TRBJ2-1; 9 bases are shared with TRBD2. CDR3 size: 14 residues. With 1 base clipped from V and 7 bases from J, the junction kept 2 bases outside the gene matches. Germline V lookup: CDR1 KGHSH, CDR2 LQKENI. The chain's CDR3 is CASSPRLADNEQFF. The CDR3 DNA follows: TGTGCCAGCTCACCACGACTAGCGGATAATGAGCAGTTCTTC.